A single sample is the source of the 16 T cell receptor beta chains below, sequenced in a study of vaccination and CD4 T cells after COVID-19. Cultured CD4+ T-cell DNA underwent Oncomine TCR Beta short-read sequencing. TCRdb re-analysed the PCR reads in MiXCR, keeping a single row per CDR3 protein. The table shows 23,000 or so distinct CDR3 sequences, with over 60% occurring only once. Treatment of the sample: roughly ten-day PBMC culture with coronavirus spike peptide pools or control peptides (ViraFEST assay). Their antigens remain unidentified. Material: CD4+ T cells from blood, cultured in vitro, obtained after SARS-CoV-2 vaccination. The receptor source for this set is a human donor who received a COVID-19 vaccine.

The chain recombines TRBV20-1 with TRBJ2-5, with a tentative D call TRBD1 (5 bases). This CDR3 is built from 13 residues. Trimming left V 7 bases short and J 3 bases short, with 15 bases between. The V gene's germline CDR1 is DFQATT and CDR2 SNEGSKA (reference sequence). This CDR3 is CSVRQGKKETQYF. Written as DNA, the CDR3 is TGCAGTGTTCGCCAGGGCAAGAAAGAGACCCAGTACTTC.

The chain uses TRBV14 and TRBJ1-6; 8 positions agree with TRBD1. The germline CDR1 and CDR2 sequences are SGHDN and FVKESK. The CDR3 is 17 residues long. V lost 3 bases to trimming and J lost 8 bases; unmatched junction nucleotides: 12. The CDR3 region is CASSQFKQGVTDSPLHF. The CDR3 bases are TGTGCCAGCAGCCAGTTTAAACAGGGGGTTACTGATTCACCCCTCCACTTT.

The V gene is TRBV12-3 or TRBV12-4, the J gene TRBJ1-5; 11 bases align to TRBD1. The CDR3 has 15 residues. J gave up 6 bases and V 6 bases, and 7 bases lay outside the gene matches. Here the CDR3 reads CASRRTGGEAQPQHF. The CDR3, as DNA: TGTGCCAGCAGGCGGACAGGGGGCGAGGCTCAGCCCCAGCATTTT.

The rearrangement links TRBV6-1 to TRBJ2-7; no definite D call. This CDR3 has 17 amino acids. Germline V CDR1 and CDR2: MNHNS, SASEGT. Trimming removed 5 bases at V and 3 bases at J, with 23 bases between. The CDR3 is CASSPTYSLVLYYEQYF. The CDR3 nucleotides read TGTGCCAGCAGTCCTACTTATAGCCTTGTTCTTTACTACGAGCAGTACTTC.

This clonotype has a handful of counts. The gene calls are TRBV12-3 or TRBV12-4 and TRBJ1-2; 7 bases match TRBD1. Trimming at V came to 2 bases and at J to 5 bases, leaving 5 bases not matched to a gene. CDR3 size: 14 residues. In DNA form, the CDR3 reads TGTGCCAGCAGTTTATTCCGACAGGGTTATGGCTACACCTTC. This translates into CASSLFRQGYGYTF.

This chain links TRBV6-1 with TRBJ1-1, with D maybe TRBD1 (5 bases). The CDR3 covers 14 residues. Trimming shortened V by 5 bases and J by 5 bases, and 15 bases separated the two germline ends. From germline, CDR1 is MNHNS and CDR2 SASEGT. The CDR3 sequence is CASSRDEGSTEAFF. The CDR3 coding sequence is TGTGCCAGCAGTCGGGATGAGGGGAGTACTGAAGCTTTCTTT.

There are a few counts of this clonotype. J is TRBJ1-3 and V is TRBV6-2 or TRBV6-3; D is perhaps TRBD1 (6 bases). The CDR3 has 13 amino acids. Per germline, CDR1 MNHEY and CDR2 SVGEGT. Trimming shortened V by 7 bases and J by 8 bases, and 15 bases separated the two germline ends. CDR3 DNA sequence: TGTGCCAGCACTGATACAGGGACCTACACCATATATTTT. Amino acids: CASTDTGTYTIYF.

The genes are TRBV7-2 and TRBJ2-3; 8 bases align to TRBD2. From germline, CDR1 is SGHTA and CDR2 FQGNSA. The J segment lost 1 base and the V segment lost 4 bases, leaving 7 bases of the junction unmatched. The CDR3 is 16 amino acids. CDR3 sequence reads: CASSSAARGGTDTQYF. The CDR3 DNA follows: TGTGCCAGCAGCTCCGCGGCGCGGGGGGGCACAGATACGCAGTATTTT. Supplemented by reference TRBV7-2 and TRBJ2-3, the full variable domain reads GAGVSQSPSNKVTEKGKDVELRCDPISGHTALYWYRQSLGQGLEFLIYFQGNSAPDKSGLPSDRFSAERTGGSVSTLTIQRTQQEDSAVYLCASSSAARGGTDTQYFGPGTRLTVL.

The rearrangement uses TRBV7-2 and TRBJ2-3; TRBD1 matches at 8 bases. The CDR3 spans 16 residues. CDR1 SGHTA and CDR2 FQGNSA come from the germline V gene. The J segment lost 6 bases and the V segment lost 5 bases, leaving 13 bases of the junction unmatched. DNA of the CDR3: TGTGCCAGCAGCCATTATACAGGGGGTACGTGGGATACGCAGTATTTT. Protein product: CASSHYTGGTWDTQYF.

The V call is TRBV4-1, the J call TRBJ2-3, with D possibly matching TRBD2 (5 bases). The CDR3 totals 13 residues. Per germline, CDR1 MGHRA and CDR2 YSYEKL. Deletions cut 4 bases from V and 6 bases from J, with 11 bases between. CDR3 residues: CASSPTTVDTQYF. In DNA, the CDR3 is TGCGCCAGCAGCCCGACTACGGTGGATACGCAGTATTTT.

The genes are TRBV6-2 or TRBV6-3 and TRBJ1-5; 10 bases are shared with TRBD1. The V and J ends lost 10 bases and 5 bases, in that order; junction bases with no gene match: 8. The germline gives CDR1 MNHEY, CDR2 SVGEGT. CDR3 length: 14 residues. The CDR3 loop reads CATRRTGGHQPQHF. DNA for the CDR3: TGTGCCACCCGAAGGACAGGGGGACATCAGCCCCAGCATTTT.

The chain carries TRBV20-1 and TRBJ2-5; TRBD2 aligns across 9 bases. CDR3 length: 18 residues. The V gene's germline CDR1 is DFQATT and CDR2 SNEGSKA (reference sequence). J gave up 0 bases and V 0 bases, and 11 bases lay outside the gene matches. The CDR3 here is CSARDFPRGGVYQETQYF. The CDR3 DNA sequence: TGCAGTGCTAGAGATTTCCCGCGGGGGGGGGTGTACCAAGAGACCCAGTACTTC.

This rearrangement joins TRBV20-1 to TRBJ1-2; tentatively, D is TRBD1 (6 bases). CDR1 and CDR2 (germline): DFQATT, SNEGSKA (reference sequence). V dropped 6 bases and J dropped 4 bases, with 18 bases sitting between them. This CDR3 region has 14 residues. Written as DNA, the CDR3 is TGCAGTGCAATACGGGGGGGGACACTCTATGGCTACACCTTC. Translation: CSAIRGGTLYGYTF.

The chain combines TRBV25-1 with TRBJ1-2; 7 nucleotides agree with TRBD1. The germline gives CDR1 MGHDK, CDR2 SYGVNS. V was pared by 6 bases and J by 4 bases, with 11 bases of the junction left unmatched. The CDR3 consists of 15 residues. The CDR3: CASSDGDSQLYGYTF. In DNA form, the CDR3 reads TGTGCCAGCAGCGATGGGGACAGCCAGCTCTATGGCTACACCTTC.

This clonotype was seen more than once but under ten times. CDR3 sequence (DNA): TGCAGTGCTAGTCCCCTCCGGACAGGAAAGGGTACTAGCACAGATACGCAGTATTTT. This sequence encodes CSASPLRTGKGTSTDTQYF. The V call is TRBV20-1, the J call TRBJ2-3; the match to TRBD1 covers 7 bases. The germline V gene has CDR1 DFQATT and CDR2 SNEGSKA (reference sequence). The CDR3 loop spans 19 amino acids. V gave up 3 bases and J gave up 0 bases; unmatched junction bases: 18.

The chain joins TRBV7-8 to TRBJ1-2; weak D call: TRBD1 (5 bases). V lost 3 bases, J lost 0 bases, and 17 bases lay in between. The CDR3 has 17 residues. Germline V CDR1 and CDR2: SGHVS, FQNEAQ. CDR3 loop: CASSLAGATPANYGYTF. DNA for the CDR3: TGTGCCAGCAGCTTGGCCGGGGCTACCCCAGCTAACTATGGCTACACCTTC.